This record covers a single T cell receptor (beta chain). Its target is not known. Profiled with immunoSEQ multiplex PCR; TCRdb holds only in-frame clones, not every one. There are about 180,000 clones in the sample; about 89% occur only once, and roughly 2.5% lies in the top ten. The donors were part of the approximately 120-subject validation cohort, which stood apart from the roughly 730-subject first cohort. Germline V gene data show CDR1 as LNHDA and CDR2 as SQIVND (reference sequence). This CDR3 has 13 residues. V shed 7 bases and J 15 bases; nucleotides not matched to a gene: 13. The source of the sample is a study of cytomegalovirus exposure and HLA in healthy donors. The study, taken as a whole, reports: Published work reported that the classifier diagnosed cytomegalovirus status with high specificity and sensitivity. Most TCR sequences were rare, but some public TCRs occurred in many donors.

The clonotype comes from a man between 18 and 35 years old in good health and CMV-seropositive. The V gene is TRBV19, the J gene TRBJ2-1; 9 bases line up with TRBD2. The sample was PBMCs. The CDR3 DNA reads as TGTGCCAGTAAGGATAGCGGGAGATGGAGTTGGTTCTTC. Translated: CASKDSGRWSWFF.